One and the same sample provided the 18 T cell receptor beta chains below, sequenced in a study of blood T cell repertoires in COVID-19. The method was immunoSEQ multiplex PCR; TCRdb's version includes in-frame clones alone and lacks a portion of them. The sample has approximately 260,000 clones; approximately 85% are singletons. Material for sequencing was peripheral blood. All receptors derive from a woman in her sixties or seventies with acute or convalescent COVID-19.

This rearrangement joins TRBV6-5 to TRBJ2-7, with a weak D call TRBD1 (6 bases). The CDR3 length is 14 residues. V was trimmed by 0 bases and J by 3 bases, leaving 9 bases between them. Germline CDR1 reads MNHEY; CDR2 reads SVGAGI. The CDR3 reads CASSYSMTGYEQYF. CDR3 bases: TGTGCCAGCAGTTACTCGATGACAGGCTACGAGCAGTACTTC.

This clone was detected a few times. J is TRBJ2-2 and V is TRBV5-1, with D perhaps matching TRBD2 (6 bases). V was pared by 0 bases and J by 11 bases, with 8 bases between. This CDR3 region has 12 residues. The germline gives CDR1 SGHRS, CDR2 YFSETQ. DNA of the CDR3: TGCGCCAGCAGCTTGGGAGGGACTGAGCTGTTTTTT. Residues: CASSLGGTELFF.

V gene TRBV7-9 combines with J gene TRBJ1-4; D uncertain. The CDR3 is 15 residues long. Germline CDR1 and CDR2: SEHNR and FQNEAQ (reference sequence). V lost 0 bases and J lost 8, with 13 bases in between. This CDR3 is CASSLAVGRPEKLFF. For the CDR3, the DNA is TGTGCCAGCAGCTTAGCGGTAGGGAGACCGGAAAAACTGTTTTTT.

This sequence joins TRBV6-2 or TRBV6-3 and TRBJ2-5, with D unclear. The CDR3 has 11 residues. The V gene's germline CDR1 is MNHEY and CDR2 SVGEGT. Trimming removed 4 bases at V and 3 bases at J, with 3 bases between. CDR3 coding DNA: TGTGCCAGCAGTTCCAAAGAGACCCAGTACTTC. Protein sequence: CASSSKETQYF.

This clone has a single count. The gene calls are TRBV5-1 and TRBJ1-1; TRBD1 matches 9 bases. After removal of 3 bases from V and 0 bases from J, the junction contained 6 bases not matched to a gene. The CDR3 is 16 amino acids. Germline V CDR1 and CDR2: SGHRS, YFSETQ. CDR3 loop: CASSSGQGRMNTEAFF. The CDR3 nucleotides read TGCGCCAGCAGCTCGGGACAGGGCCGCATGAACACTGAAGCTTTCTTT.

V usage is TRBV7-9 and J usage is TRBJ1-3; no clear D. V lost 1 base and J lost 0, with 7 bases in between. The CDR3 is 15 amino acids. Germline CDR1 SEHNR, CDR2 FQNEAQ (reference sequence). This chain's CDR3 is CASSLGFSSGNTIYF. CDR3 bases: TGTGCCAGCAGCTTAGGGTTCAGCTCTGGAAACACCATATATTTT.

The rearrangement uses TRBV27 and TRBJ1-4; 7 nucleotides align to TRBD1. The CDR3 covers 14 residues. Trimming at V came to 4 bases and at J to 8 bases, leaving 7 bases not matched to a gene. Germline V CDR1 and CDR2: MNHEY, SMNVEV (reference sequence). The CDR3 protein is CASSSLGTDEKLFF. DNA for the CDR3: TGTGCCAGCAGTTCGCTCGGGACAGACGAAAAACTGTTTTTT.

The chain carries TRBV11-2 and TRBJ1-6; 8 bases line up with TRBD1. Germline V CDR1 and CDR2: SGHAT, FQNNGV. The CDR3 sequence is 15 residues long. V dropped 3 bases and J dropped 3; count of bases not matched to a gene: 1. This chain's CDR3 is CASSFTGGYNSPLHF. The DNA of the CDR3 is TGTGCCAGCAGCTTCACAGGGGGCTATAATTCACCCCTCCACTTT.

This clone occurred a few times. The chain links TRBV4-2 to TRBJ2-7; a possible D gene is TRBD2 (6 bases). Trimming left V 1 base short and J 4 bases short, with 17 bases between. Per germline, CDR1 LGHNA and CDR2 YNFKEQ. The CDR3 loop spans 16 amino acids. CDR3: CASSQAGEEGRYEQYF. The CDR3 bases are TGTGCCAGCAGCCAAGCTGGGGAGGAGGGAAGATACGAGCAGTACTTC.

The V call is TRBV5-5, the J call TRBJ2-5, with D perhaps TRBD1 (7 bases). The germline gives CDR1 SGHKS, CDR2 YYEKEE (reference sequence). Trimming stripped 4 bases from V and 0 bases from J, with 10 bases between. The CDR3 length is 14 residues. The CDR3 reads CASSAGQNQETQYF. In nucleotides, the CDR3 is TGTGCCAGCAGCGCGGGACAGAACCAAGAGACCCAGTACTTC. The full variable domain, its missing parts supplied by reference TRBV5-5 and TRBJ2-5, is DAGVTQSPTHLIKTRGQQVTLRCSPISGHKSVSWYQQVLGQGPQFIFQYYEKEERGRGNFPDRFSARQFPNYSSELNVNALLLGDSALYLCASSAGQNQETQYFGPGTRLLVL.

V is TRBV19 and J is TRBJ2-5; D remains unclear. Germline loops: CDR1 LNHDA, CDR2 SQIVND (reference sequence). The CDR3 runs to 14 residues. Trimming removed 6 bases at V and 5 bases at J, with 16 bases between. CDR3 loop: CASSLGPKSETQYF. CDR3 DNA sequence: TGTGCCAGTAGCTTGGGCCCAAAGTCGGAGACCCAGTACTTC. Looking up the rest from reference TRBV19 and TRBJ2-5 gives the full variable domain: DGGITQSPKYLFRKEGQNVTLSCEQNLNHDAMYWYRQDPGQGLRLIYYSQIVNDFQKGDIAEGYSVSREKKESFPLTVTSAQKNPTAFYLCASSLGPKSETQYFGPGTRLLVL.

This chain uses TRBV19 with TRBJ2-4; 9 positions match TRBD2. Germline-derived CDR1 and CDR2 are LNHDA and SQIVND (reference sequence). V gave up 5 bases and J gave up 1 base; unmatched junction bases: 3. The CDR3 covers 15 residues. The chain's CDR3 is CASSPAGGAKNIQYF. The CDR3 nucleotides are TGTGCCAGTAGTCCCGCGGGGGGGGCCAAAAACATTCAGTACTTC.

V is TRBV5-1 and J is TRBJ1-1, with a weak D call TRBD1 (5 bases). There are 14 residues in the CDR3. Germline CDR1 reads SGHRS; CDR2 reads YFSETQ. Between the trimmed V and J ends, which lost 0 bases and 3 bases, there was a span of 9 bases. The CDR3 loop reads CASSLAFRDTEAFF. In DNA form, the CDR3 reads TGCGCCAGCAGCTTGGCTTTCAGGGACACTGAAGCTTTCTTT.

This sequence joins TRBV3-1 (or the pseudogene TRBV3-2) and TRBJ2-7; D possibly corresponds to TRBD2 (5 bases). The CDR3 is 14 residues long. Germline values: CDR1 LGHDT, CDR2 YNNKEL (reference sequence). V lost 1 base and J 0 bases, leaving 7 bases between the germline ends. The CDR3 DNA reads as TGTGCCAGCAGCCAAGGGCGGGTCTCCTACGAGCAGTACTTC. Its translation: CASSQGRVSYEQYF.

The rearrangement links TRBV6-5 to TRBJ1-1; 8 bases align to TRBD1. The CDR3 contains 15 residues. V lost 6 bases and J lost 5; bases outside the gene matches: 11. Germline V CDR1 and CDR2: MNHEY, SVGAGI. CDR3 amino acids: CASRPPRGLRTEAFF. CDR3 nucleotide sequence: TGTGCCAGCAGGCCCCCCAGGGGGCTGCGAACTGAAGCTTTCTTT.

This chain uses TRBV29-1 with TRBJ1-1; 7 nucleotides line up with TRBD1. Germline trimming cut 7 bases from V and 1 base from J; bases unmatched to any gene: 3. The length of the CDR3 is 12 residues. Germline CDR1 SQVTM, CDR2 ANQGSEA. The CDR3 protein is CSANRGNTEAFF. The CDR3 region has the DNA TGCAGCGCCAACAGGGGGAACACTGAAGCTTTCTTT.

The chain employs TRBV2 and TRBJ1-4; D is perhaps TRBD1 (6 bases). Trimming took off 4 bases at V and 6 bases at J, with 9 bases between the two ends. The CDR3 totals 13 residues. The germline CDR1 and CDR2 sequences are SNHLY and FYNNEI. The CDR3 sequence: CASSGQAYEKLFF. Here the CDR3 DNA reads TGTGCCAGCAGTGGACAGGCCTATGAAAAACTGTTTTTT.

This clone came up once. The rearrangement links TRBV5-1 to TRBJ1-3; possibly TRBD1 for D (5 bases). This CDR3 has 14 residues. Trimming took off 4 bases at V and 5 bases at J, with 13 bases between the two ends. The V gene's germline CDR1 is SGHRS and CDR2 YFSETQ. The chain's CDR3 is CASSITDSRNTIYF. As DNA, the CDR3 is TGCGCCAGCAGCATAACCGACAGTCGAAACACCATATATTTT.